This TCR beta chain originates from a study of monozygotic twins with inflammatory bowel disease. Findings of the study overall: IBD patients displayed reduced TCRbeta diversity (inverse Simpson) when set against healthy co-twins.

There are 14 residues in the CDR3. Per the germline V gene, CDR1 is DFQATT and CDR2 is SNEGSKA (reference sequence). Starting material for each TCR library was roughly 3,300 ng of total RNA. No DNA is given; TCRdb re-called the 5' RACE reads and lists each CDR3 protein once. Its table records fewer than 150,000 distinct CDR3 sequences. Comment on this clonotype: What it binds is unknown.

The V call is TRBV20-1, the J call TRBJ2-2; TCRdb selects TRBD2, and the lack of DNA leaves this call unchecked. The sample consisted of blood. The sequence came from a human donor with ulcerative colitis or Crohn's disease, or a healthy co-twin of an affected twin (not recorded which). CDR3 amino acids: CSARRSGGTGELFF.